A selection of T cell receptor beta chains follows, all from one sample in a study of blood T cell repertoires in COVID-19. The repertoire was sequenced with immunoSEQ multiplex PCR; TCRdb's copy has only in-frame clones and lacks some. This repertoire shows roughly 200,000 clones, around 86% found once; its top ten account for around 3.8%. The specimen was PBMCs or T cells enriched from blood (not recorded which). The receptor set was obtained from a woman between 40 and 50 years old with acute COVID-19. The CDR3 runs from the conserved cysteine through the conserved F or W. Each record gives: J gene, V gene, clone size, D gene, CDR3 protein, CDR3 DNA. A D gene is named only where the DNA matches it firmly. Not every row has a clone size; where given, it reads once, few, many or a size class.

TRBJ1-2	TRBV5-5	-	TRBD1	CASSSPDRANYGYTF	TGTGCCAGCAGCTCACCGGACAGGGCTAACTATGGCTACACCTTC
TRBJ1-2	TRBV30	-	-	CAWSIGLGDYGYTF	TGTGCCTGGAGTATTGGTCTGGGAGACTATGGCTACACCTTC
TRBJ1-1	TRBV30	-	-	CAWNTAGLNTEAFF	TGTGCCTGGAATACAGCGGGCTTGAACACTGAAGCTTTCTTT
TRBJ2-1	TRBV5-4	-	-	CASAGGDSSYNEQFF	TGTGCCAGCGCCGGCGGGGATAGCTCCTACAATGAGCAGTTCTTC
TRBJ1-1	TRBV28	-	-	CASHASRTEAFF	TGTGCCAGCCACGCCTCGAGGACTGAAGCTTTCTTT
TRBJ1-2	TRBV6-2/TRBV6-3	-	-	CASSYGRIYGYTF	TGTGCCAGCAGTTACGGGAGGATTTATGGCTACACCTTC
TRBJ1-3	TRBV29-1	few	TRBD1	CSVTGAGNTIYF	TGCAGCGTTACAGGGGCTGGAAACACCATATATTTT
TRBJ1-5	TRBV7-9	-	TRBD1	CASSPDRGPAQPQHF	TGTGCCAGCAGCCCTGACAGGGGGCCCGCACAGCCCCAGCATTTT
TRBJ1-1	TRBV18	-	-	CASSRDEAFF	TGTGCCAGCTCTCGGGATGAAGCTTTCTTT
TRBJ1-2	TRBV3-1/TRBV3-2	-	-	CASSQENEGISGYTF	TGTGCCAGCAGCCAAGAGAACGAGGGAATAAGTGGCTACACCTTC
TRBJ1-3	TRBV7-2	once	-	CASSPTTGGSGNTIYF	TGTGCCAGCAGCCCCACAACGGGGGGCTCTGGAAACACCATATATTTT
TRBJ1-4	TRBV5-6	-	-	CASSLQEPVLEKLFF	TGTGCCAGCAGCTTACAGGAACCAGTACTTGAAAAACTGTTTTTT
TRBJ2-1	TRBV3-1/TRBV3-2	-	-	CASSRDGESLSYNEQFF	TGTGCCAGCAGCCGAGATGGGGAGTCCCTCTCCTACAATGAGCAGTTCTTC
TRBJ1-5	TRBV7-9	-	-	CASSQGNQPQHF	TGTGCCAGCAGCCAGGGGAATCAGCCCCAGCATTTT
TRBJ2-7	TRBV11-2	-	TRBD1	CASSFRQGAPQYF	TGTGCCAGCAGCTTTCGGCAGGGGGCCCCACAGTACTTC
TRBJ1-2	TRBV2	-	-	CASSAQMGGYGYTF	TGTGCCAGCAGTGCCCAAATGGGGGGCTATGGCTACACCTTC
TRBJ2-1	TRBV5-4	few	-	CASSWSGEQFF	TGTGCCAGCAGCTGGTCAGGTGAGCAGTTCTTC
TRBJ2-7	TRBV6-5	once	TRBD1	CASRTGTYEQYF	TGTGCCAGCAGGACAGGGACCTACGAGCAGTACTTC